The clone carrying this T cell receptor (beta chain) has a single count. The target antigen is unknown. V shed 0 bases and J shed 3 bases, with 15 bases lying between them. Germline loops: CDR1 LGHNA, CDR2 YNFKEQ. This CDR3 is built from 16 residues. The data were taken from a study of cytomegalovirus exposure and HLA in healthy donors. The protocol was immunoSEQ multiplex PCR, while the TCRdb copy is restricted to in-frame clones and leaves out a portion. The profile shows 100,000 to 150,000 clones, around 96% of them singletons. General observations from the study: Researchers catalogued 150 or so TCR beta chains as cytomegalovirus-associated. Despite most TCR sequences being rare, some public TCRs occurred in many donors. A later analysis found first-cohort TCR clusters tended to co-occur in the 120 validation repertoires.

The donors formed part of the approximately 120-subject validation cohort, distinct from the 666-subject first cohort. Material: PBMCs. The clonotype was recovered from a man aged 18 to 30 in good health and CMV-seronegative. The chain couples TRBV4-2 to TRBJ2-7; tentative D call: TRBD1 (7 bases). CDR3 sequence: CASSQDISGGIYEQYF. CDR3 DNA: TGTGCCAGCAGCCAAGATATTTCAGGGGGGATCTACGAGCAGTACTTC.